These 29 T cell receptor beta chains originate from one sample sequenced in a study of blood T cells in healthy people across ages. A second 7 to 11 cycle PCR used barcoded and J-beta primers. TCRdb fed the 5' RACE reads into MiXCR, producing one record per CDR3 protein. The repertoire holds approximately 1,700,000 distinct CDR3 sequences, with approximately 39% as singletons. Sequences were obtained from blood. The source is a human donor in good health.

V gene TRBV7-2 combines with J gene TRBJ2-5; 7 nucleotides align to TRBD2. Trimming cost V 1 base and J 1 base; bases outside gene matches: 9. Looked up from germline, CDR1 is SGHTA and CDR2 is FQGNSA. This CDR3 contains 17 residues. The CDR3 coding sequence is TGTGCCAGCAGCTTAGGGGGAGGGGCCAATTCCCAAGAGACCCAGTACTTC. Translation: CASSLGGGANSQETQYF. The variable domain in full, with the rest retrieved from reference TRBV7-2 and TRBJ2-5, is GAGVSQSPSNKVTEKGKDVELRCDPISGHTALYWYRQSLGQGLEFLIYFQGNSAPDKSGLPSDRFSAERTGGSVSTLTIQRTQQEDSAVYLCASSLGGGANSQETQYFGPGTRLLVL.

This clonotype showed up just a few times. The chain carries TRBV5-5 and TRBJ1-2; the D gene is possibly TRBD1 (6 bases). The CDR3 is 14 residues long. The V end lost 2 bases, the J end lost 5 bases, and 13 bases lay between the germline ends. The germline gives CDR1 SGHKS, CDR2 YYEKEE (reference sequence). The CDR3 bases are TGTGCCAGCAGCTTACACGGGGGCGGTTATGGCTACACCTTC. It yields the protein CASSLHGGGYGYTF.

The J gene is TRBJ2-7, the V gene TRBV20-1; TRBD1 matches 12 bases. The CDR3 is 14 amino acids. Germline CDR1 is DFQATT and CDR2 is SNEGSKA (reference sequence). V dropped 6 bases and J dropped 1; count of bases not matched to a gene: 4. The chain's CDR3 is CSAWDRGLSYEQYF. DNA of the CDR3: TGCAGTGCCTGGGACAGGGGGCTATCCTACGAGCAGTACTTC.

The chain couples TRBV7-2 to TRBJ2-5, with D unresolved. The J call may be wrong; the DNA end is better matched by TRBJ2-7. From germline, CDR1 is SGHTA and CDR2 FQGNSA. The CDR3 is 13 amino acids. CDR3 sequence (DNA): TGTGCCAGCAGCCCCCGCGCGAGATACGAGCAGTACTTC. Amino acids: CASSPRARYEQYF.

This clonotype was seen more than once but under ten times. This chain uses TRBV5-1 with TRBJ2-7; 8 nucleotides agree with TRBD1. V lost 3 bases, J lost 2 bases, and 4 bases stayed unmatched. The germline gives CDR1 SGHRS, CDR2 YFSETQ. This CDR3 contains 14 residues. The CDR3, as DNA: TGCGCCAGCAGCTACGAACAGGGGGCCTACGAGCAGTACTTC. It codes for CASSYEQGAYEQYF.

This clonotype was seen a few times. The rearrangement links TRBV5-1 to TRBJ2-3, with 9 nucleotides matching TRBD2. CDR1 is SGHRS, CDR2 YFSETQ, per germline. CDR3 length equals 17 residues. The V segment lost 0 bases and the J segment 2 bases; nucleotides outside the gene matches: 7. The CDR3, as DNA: TGCGCCAGCAGCTTGGGATTAGCGGGGGTAAACACAGATACGCAGTATTTT. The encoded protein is CASSLGLAGVNTDTQYF.

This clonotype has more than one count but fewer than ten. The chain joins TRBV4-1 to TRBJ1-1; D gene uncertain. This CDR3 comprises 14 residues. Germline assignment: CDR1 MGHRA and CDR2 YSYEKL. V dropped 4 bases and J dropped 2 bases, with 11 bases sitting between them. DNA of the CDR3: TGCGCCAGCAGCCCCCCACCTCCAAACACTGAAGCTTTCTTT. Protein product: CASSPPPPNTEAFF.

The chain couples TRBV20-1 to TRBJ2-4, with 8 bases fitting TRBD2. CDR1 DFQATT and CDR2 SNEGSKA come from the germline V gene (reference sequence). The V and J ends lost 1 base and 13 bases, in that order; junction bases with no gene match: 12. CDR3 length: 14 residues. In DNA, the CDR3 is TGCAGTGCTAGAGCCGGGGGGGGATTACGAGGGCAGTACTTC. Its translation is CSARAGGGLRGQYF.

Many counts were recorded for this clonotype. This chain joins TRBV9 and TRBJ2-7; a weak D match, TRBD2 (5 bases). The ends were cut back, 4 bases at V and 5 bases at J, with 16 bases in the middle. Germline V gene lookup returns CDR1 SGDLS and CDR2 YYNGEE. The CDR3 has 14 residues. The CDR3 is CASSLTGSINEQYF. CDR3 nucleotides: TGTGCCAGCAGCCTTACGGGGAGTATTAACGAGCAGTACTTC. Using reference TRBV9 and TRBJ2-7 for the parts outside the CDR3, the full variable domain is DSGVTQTPKHLITATGQRVTLRCSPRSGDLSVYWYQQSLDQGLQFLIQYYNGEERAKGNILERFSAQQFPDLHSELNLSSLELGDSALYFCASSLTGSINEQYFGPGTRLTVT.

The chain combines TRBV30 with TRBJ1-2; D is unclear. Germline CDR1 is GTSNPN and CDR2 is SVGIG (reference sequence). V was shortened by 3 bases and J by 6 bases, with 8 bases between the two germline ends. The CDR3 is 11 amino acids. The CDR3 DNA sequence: TGTGCCTGGAGCGAGTGGGATGGCTACACCTTC. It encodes CAWSEWDGYTF.

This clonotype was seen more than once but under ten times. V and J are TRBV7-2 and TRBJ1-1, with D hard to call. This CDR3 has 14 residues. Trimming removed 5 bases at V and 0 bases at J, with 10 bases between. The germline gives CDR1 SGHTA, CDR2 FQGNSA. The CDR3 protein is CASSIQALNTEAFF. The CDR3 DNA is TGTGCCAGCAGCATTCAGGCACTGAACACTGAAGCTTTCTTT.

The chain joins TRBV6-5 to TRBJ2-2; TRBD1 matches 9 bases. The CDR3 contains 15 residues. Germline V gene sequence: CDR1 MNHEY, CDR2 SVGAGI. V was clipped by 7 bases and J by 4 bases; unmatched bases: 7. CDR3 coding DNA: TGTGCCAGCAACCCCGGGACAGGGTTCACCGGGGAGCTGTTTTTT. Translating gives CASNPGTGFTGELFF.

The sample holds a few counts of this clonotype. The CDR3 nucleotides are TGTGCCAGCAGTTACTCGCCAGGGTTTCCCCAGCCCCAGCATTTT. This translates into CASSYSPGFPQPQHF. This rearrangement joins TRBV6-2 or TRBV6-3 to TRBJ1-5; TRBD1 might be the D (5 bases). Germline V gene data show CDR1 as MNHEY and CDR2 as SVGEGT. V gave up 0 bases and J gave up 7 bases, with 13 bases separating them. This CDR3 comprises 15 residues.

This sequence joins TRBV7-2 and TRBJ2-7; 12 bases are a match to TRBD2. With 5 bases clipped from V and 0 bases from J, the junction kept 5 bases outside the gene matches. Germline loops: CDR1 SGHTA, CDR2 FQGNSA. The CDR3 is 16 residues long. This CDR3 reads CASSRTSGGNSYEQYF. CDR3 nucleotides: TGTGCCAGCAGCAGAACTAGCGGGGGGAACTCCTACGAGCAGTACTTC.

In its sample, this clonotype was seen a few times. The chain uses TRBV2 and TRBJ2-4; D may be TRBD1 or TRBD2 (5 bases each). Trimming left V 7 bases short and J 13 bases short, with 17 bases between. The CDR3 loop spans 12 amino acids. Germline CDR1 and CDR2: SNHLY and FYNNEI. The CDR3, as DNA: TGTGCCAGCAATCAATGGGGGATCCAGCAGTACTTC. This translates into CASNQWGIQQYF.

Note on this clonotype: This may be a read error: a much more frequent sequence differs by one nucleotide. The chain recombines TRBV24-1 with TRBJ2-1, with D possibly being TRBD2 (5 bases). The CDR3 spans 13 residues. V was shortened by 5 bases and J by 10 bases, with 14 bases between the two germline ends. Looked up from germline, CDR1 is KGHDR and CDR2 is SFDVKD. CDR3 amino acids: CATSVAGTYEQFF. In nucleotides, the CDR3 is TGTGCCACCAGTGTGGCGGGTACCTACGAGCAGTTCTTC.

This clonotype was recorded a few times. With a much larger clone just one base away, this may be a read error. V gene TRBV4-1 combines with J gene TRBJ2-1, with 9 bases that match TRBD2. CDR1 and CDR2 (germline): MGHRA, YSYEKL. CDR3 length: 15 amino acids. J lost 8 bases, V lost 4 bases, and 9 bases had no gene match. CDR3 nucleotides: TGCGCCAGCAGCCTGCGAGGGACTAGCTGCGATGAGCAGTTCTTC. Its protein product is CASSLRGTSCDEQFF.

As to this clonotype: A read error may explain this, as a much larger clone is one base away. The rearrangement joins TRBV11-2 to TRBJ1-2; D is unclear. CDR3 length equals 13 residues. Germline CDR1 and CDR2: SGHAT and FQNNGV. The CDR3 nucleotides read TGTGCCGGCAGCTTAGATCGGTCTTTAGGCTACACCTTC. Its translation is CAGSLDRSLGYTF.

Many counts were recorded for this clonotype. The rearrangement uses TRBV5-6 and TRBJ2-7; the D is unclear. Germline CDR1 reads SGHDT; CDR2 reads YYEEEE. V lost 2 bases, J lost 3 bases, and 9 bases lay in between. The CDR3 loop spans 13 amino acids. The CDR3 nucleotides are TGTGCCAGCAGCTTAGGAAATAGCTACGAGCAGTACTTC. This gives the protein CASSLGNSYEQYF.

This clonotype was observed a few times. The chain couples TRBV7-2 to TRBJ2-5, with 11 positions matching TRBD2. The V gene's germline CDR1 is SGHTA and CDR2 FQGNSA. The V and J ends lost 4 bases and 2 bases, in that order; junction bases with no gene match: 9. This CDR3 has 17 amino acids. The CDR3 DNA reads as TGTGCCAGCAGCTCCTCCGTCTGGACTAGCGGGCAAGAGACCCAGTACTTC. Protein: CASSSSVWTSGQETQYF.

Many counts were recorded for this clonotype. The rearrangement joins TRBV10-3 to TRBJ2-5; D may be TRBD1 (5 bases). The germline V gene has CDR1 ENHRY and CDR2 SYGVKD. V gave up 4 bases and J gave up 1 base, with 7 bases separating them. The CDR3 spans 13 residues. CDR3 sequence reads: CAISAGIQETQYF. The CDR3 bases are TGTGCCATCAGTGCAGGGATCCAAGAGACCCAGTACTTC.

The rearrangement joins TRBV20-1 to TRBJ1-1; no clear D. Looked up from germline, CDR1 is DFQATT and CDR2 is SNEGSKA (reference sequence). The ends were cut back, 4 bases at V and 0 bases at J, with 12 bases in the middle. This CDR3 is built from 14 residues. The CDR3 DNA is TGCAGTGCTACAAAACAGAGCCTGAACACTGAAGCTTTCTTT. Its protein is CSATKQSLNTEAFF.

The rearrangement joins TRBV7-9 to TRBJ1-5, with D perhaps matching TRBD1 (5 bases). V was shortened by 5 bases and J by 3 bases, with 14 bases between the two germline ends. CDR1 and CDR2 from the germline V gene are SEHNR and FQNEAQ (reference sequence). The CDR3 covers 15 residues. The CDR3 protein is CASSPSGALNQPQHF. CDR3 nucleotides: TGTGCCAGCAGCCCCTCCGGGGCGCTCAATCAGCCCCAGCATTTT.

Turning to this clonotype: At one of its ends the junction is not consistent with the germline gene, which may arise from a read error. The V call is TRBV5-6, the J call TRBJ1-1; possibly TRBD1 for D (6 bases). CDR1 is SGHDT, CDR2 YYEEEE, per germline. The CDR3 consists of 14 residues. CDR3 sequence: CASSCGGAVTEAFF. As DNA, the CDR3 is TGTGCTAGCAGCTGCGGGGGCGCGGTCACTGAAGCTTTCTTT.

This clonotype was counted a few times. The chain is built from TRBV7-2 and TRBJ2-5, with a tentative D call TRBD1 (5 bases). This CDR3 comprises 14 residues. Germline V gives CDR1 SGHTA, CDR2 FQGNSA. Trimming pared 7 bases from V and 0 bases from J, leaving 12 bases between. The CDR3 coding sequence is TGTGCCAGCACCCAGACAGTTCACCAAGAGACCCAGTACTTC. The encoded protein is CASTQTVHQETQYF.

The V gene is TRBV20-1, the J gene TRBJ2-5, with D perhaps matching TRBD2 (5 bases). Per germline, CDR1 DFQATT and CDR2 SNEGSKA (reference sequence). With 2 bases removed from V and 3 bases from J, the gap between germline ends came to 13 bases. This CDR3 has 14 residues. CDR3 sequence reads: CSARTDYLEETQYF. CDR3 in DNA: TGCAGTGCTAGAACTGACTACCTCGAAGAGACCCAGTACTTC.

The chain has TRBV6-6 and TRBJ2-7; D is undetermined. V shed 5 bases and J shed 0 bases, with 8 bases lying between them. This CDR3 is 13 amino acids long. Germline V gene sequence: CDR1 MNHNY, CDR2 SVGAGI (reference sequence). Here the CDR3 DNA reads TGTGCCAGCAGTAAGCAAACCTCCTACGAGCAGTACTTC. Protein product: CASSKQTSYEQYF.

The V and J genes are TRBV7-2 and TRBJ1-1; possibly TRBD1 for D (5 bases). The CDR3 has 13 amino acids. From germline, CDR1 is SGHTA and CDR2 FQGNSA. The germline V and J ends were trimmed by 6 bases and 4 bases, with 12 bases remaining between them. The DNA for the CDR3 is TGTGCCAGCAGGGATCGAGGGGTCACTGAAGCTTTCTTT. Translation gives CASRDRGVTEAFF.

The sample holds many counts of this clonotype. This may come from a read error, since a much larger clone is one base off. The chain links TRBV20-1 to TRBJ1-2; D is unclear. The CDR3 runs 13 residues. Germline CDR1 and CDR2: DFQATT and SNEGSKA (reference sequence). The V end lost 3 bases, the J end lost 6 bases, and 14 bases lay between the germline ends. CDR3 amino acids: CSASKGKWDGYTF. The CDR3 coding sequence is TGCAGTGCTAGTAAAGGGAAGTGGGATGGCTACACCTTC.